This T cell receptor (beta chain) was obtained from a study of graft-versus-host responses after intestinal transplantation. Overall study: Anti-thymocyte globulin induction preceded 2 to 4 years of tacrolimus and steroid maintenance in all recipients. Broader study findings: The marrow of recipients harbored GvH clones, and ileum or blood showed some of them first.

TCRdb's copy holds only in-frame clones and misses some; the assay was immunoSEQ multiplex PCR. Of 50,000 to 75,000 clones in the sample, around nine tenths were seen once. Details on this clone: The antigen remains undetermined.

CDR1 and CDR2 (germline): SEHNR, FQNEAQ (reference sequence). The CDR3 spans 16 residues. The receptor comes from a human donor who was the organ donor for an intestinal transplant. This chain joins TRBV7-9 and TRBJ2-5; D possibly corresponds to TRBD1 (6 bases). The tail of the sequence fits TRBJ2-7 better, so the J call may be wrong. This material consisted of unstimulated CD8+ T cells sorted from spleen or lymph node cells, taken before transplant. The DNA for the CDR3 is TGTGCCAGCAGCTCATTGGGAACAGGGAACGGTTACGAGCAGTACTTC. Protein sequence: CASSSLGTGNGYEQYF.